These 4 T cell receptor beta chains came from one sample sequenced in a study of T-cell reconstitution after alpha-beta-depleted transplantation in children (dated by TCRdb to about 2016). Receptor libraries were prepared by PCR. The data were produced on an Illumina HiSeq 2500. To normalize quantification of the TCRbeta repertoire, the TCR libraries were built with molecular barcoding that relied on unique molecular identifiers. TCRdb took the public reads, trimmed them with fastp at Q25, ran MiXCR for clone calling and kept in-frame beta chains. Rows matching on CDR3 protein sequence are summarized as one entry with the most common DNA and genes. In all, the sample holds approximately 200,000 distinct CDR3 sequences, and roughly 15% of those were seen once. The ten largest account for about 13% of the sample. Sequencing used PBMCs from the stem cell graft donor, obtained from the stem cell graft. The receptors derive from a human donor who donated a stem cell graft to a child with acute lymphoblastic leukemia.

Regarding this clonotype: This may arise from a read error, as a much more abundant clone is one base away. The V and J genes are TRBV5-1 and TRBJ2-1, with 10 bases lining up with TRBD2. V lost 1 base and J lost 6; bases outside the gene matches: 19. The CDR3 covers 20 residues. From germline, CDR1 is SGHRS and CDR2 YFSETQ. The CDR3 DNA reads TGCGCCAGCAGCTTGATTTTCTCCCCAACTAGCGGGGAGTTCTCCAATGAGCAGTTCTTC. Translation: CASSLIFSPTSGEFSNEQFF.

The V call is TRBV10-3, the J call TRBJ2-1, with 8 bases lining up with TRBD2. The length of the CDR3 is 19 residues. Trimming cost V 5 bases and J 0 bases; bases outside gene matches: 15. From germline, CDR1 is ENHRY and CDR2 SYGVKD. The CDR3 region has the DNA TGTGCCATCAGTTTGTGGTCCGGGAGGGCCAGTGTCTCCTACAATGAGCAGTTCTTC. It translates to CAISLWSGRASVSYNEQFF.

There are many counts of this clonotype. The rearrangement uses TRBV24-1 and TRBJ2-7; TRBD1 aligns across 10 bases. Trimming cost V 3 bases and J 6 bases; bases outside gene matches: 7. CDR1 is KGHDR and CDR2 is SFDVKD in the germline V gene. The CDR3 length is 15 residues. In DNA form, the CDR3 reads TGTGCCACCAGTGATACCGGGACAGGGGCTATCGAGCAGTACTTC. Protein product: CATSDTGTGAIEQYF.

This clonotype was seen repeatedly, ten times or more. The gene calls are TRBV12-3 or TRBV12-4 and TRBJ1-2; D is ambiguous. The germline V and J ends were trimmed by 2 bases and 6 bases, with 4 bases remaining between them. This CDR3 region has 11 residues. As DNA, the CDR3 is TGTGCCAGCAGTTTATCCCATGGCTACACCTTC. Its protein product is CASSLSHGYTF.